A single sample is the source of the 14 T cell receptor beta chains below, sequenced in a study of chemoradiotherapy in HPV16-positive cancers. The table came from immunoSEQ multiplex PCR; TCRdb's copy has only in-frame clones and leaves some out. In the table there are some 30,000 clones, approximately 88% of which are singletons. The specimen was blood, collected from a patient who underwent chemoradiotherapy. The receptors come from a human donor with HPV-associated anogenital cancer.

The rearrangement joins TRBV9 to TRBJ1-4, with D hard to call. Germline lookup yields CDR1 SGDLS and CDR2 YYNGEE. The CDR3 totals 13 residues. Trimming removed 5 bases at V and 2 bases at J, with 7 bases between. CDR3 sequence reads: CASSTDTNEKLFF. The CDR3 nucleotides read TGTGCCAGCAGTACGGATACTAATGAAAAACTGTTTTTT.

CDR3 in amino acids: CASSFEGALANEKLFF. The CDR3 coding sequence is TGCGCCAGCAGCTTTGAGGGGGCATTGGCTAATGAAAAACTGTTTTTT. This sequence joins TRBV5-1 and TRBJ1-4; 7 nucleotides align to TRBD1. The V gene end was trimmed by 2 bases and the J gene end by 3 bases; junction bases not matched to a gene: 7. This CDR3 contains 16 residues. CDR1 and CDR2 from the germline V gene are SGHRS and YFSETQ.

The genes are TRBV18 and TRBJ1-1; D is possibly TRBD1 (6 bases). The germline CDR1 and CDR2 sequences are KGHSH and LQKENI. V lost 3 bases, J lost 0 bases, and 14 bases lay in between. This CDR3 is 16 amino acids long. The CDR3 coding sequence is TGTGCCAGCTCACCCGCGGGAGCAGGGGTGAACACTGAAGCTTTCTTT. Translation gives CASSPAGAGVNTEAFF.

The rearrangement uses TRBV2 and TRBJ2-2, with TRBD1 matching over 9 bases. Germline V gene lookup returns CDR1 SNHLY and CDR2 FYNNEI. The CDR3 length is 14 residues. V lost 7 bases to trimming and J lost 3 bases; unmatched junction nucleotides: 3. The chain's CDR3 is CASMDRGYTGELFF. The CDR3 bases are TGTGCCAGCATGGACAGGGGCTACACCGGGGAGCTGTTTTTT.

This chain links TRBV27 with TRBJ2-6; unclear D gene. This CDR3 spans 15 amino acids. Germline V lookup: CDR1 MNHEY, CDR2 SMNVEV (reference sequence). V lost 0 bases to trimming and J lost 0 bases, with 3 bases between them. The CDR3 DNA follows: TGTGCCAGCAGTTTATCGGTCTCTGGGGCCAACGTCCTGACTTTC. Protein sequence: CASSLSVSGANVLTF. Drawing the rest from reference TRBV27 and TRBJ2-6, the complete variable domain is EAQVTQNPRYLITVTGKKLTVTCSQNMNHEYMSWYRQDPGLGLRQIYYSMNVEVTDKGDVPEGYKVSRKEKRNFPLILESPSPNQTSLYFCASSLSVSGANVLTFGAGSRLTVL.

Turning to this clone: Compared with germline, one end of the junction differs, possibly owing to a read error. V and J are TRBV11-2 and TRBJ2-7, with D hard to call. Germline loops: CDR1 SGHAT, CDR2 FQNNGV. CDR3 length equals 13 residues. The CDR3 loop is CASTLYQGYEQYF. The CDR3 coding sequence is TGTGCCAGCACCTTATACCAAGGCTACGAGCAGTACTTC. The full variable domain, with the rest looked up from reference TRBV11-2 and TRBJ2-7, is EAGVAQSPRYKIIEKRQSVAFWCNPISGHATLYWYQQILGQGPKLLIQFQNNGVVDDSQLPKDRFSAERLKGVDSTLKIQPAKLEDSAVYLCASTLYQGYEQYFGPGTRLTVT.

The rearrangement uses TRBV11-2 and TRBJ2-3; 8 nucleotides align to TRBD2. Germline CDR1 SGHAT, CDR2 FQNNGV. CDR3 size: 18 residues. Trimming took 4 bases from V and 2 from J; bases not matched to a gene: 14. CDR3 nucleotide sequence: TGTGCCAGCAGCTGGGGCGACCGTGCGGGGGGTCCCACAGATACGCAGTATTTT. Translated: CASSWGDRAGGPTDTQYF.

This clone showed up just once. The chain links TRBV11-2 to TRBJ2-4, with TRBD1 matching 7 bases. The CDR3 is made up of 16 amino acids. After removal of 3 bases from V and 0 bases from J, the junction contained 5 bases not matched to a gene. From germline, CDR1 is SGHAT and CDR2 FQNNGV. This CDR3 is CASSLGQTLAKNIQYF. Written as DNA, the CDR3 is TGTGCCAGCAGCTTGGGACAGACCTTAGCCAAAAACATTCAGTACTTC.

This clone turned up a few times. This chain links TRBV5-1 with TRBJ1-6; D is unclear. V shed 0 bases and J shed 9 bases, with 13 bases lying between them. This CDR3 comprises 15 residues. Germline V gives CDR1 SGHRS, CDR2 YFSETQ. The CDR3, as DNA: TGCGCCAGCAGCTTGGGGGGAGGGATTGGTTCACCCCTCCACTTT. As protein: CASSLGGGIGSPLHF.

The V and J genes are TRBV30 and TRBJ1-4; TRBD1 matches 7 bases. This CDR3 contains 14 residues. V lost 3 bases and J lost 8; bases outside the gene matches: 9. Germline CDR1 and CDR2: GTSNPN and SVGIG (reference sequence). CDR3: CAWRPTGREEKLFF. CDR3 sequence (DNA): TGTGCCTGGAGGCCGACAGGGAGGGAGGAAAAACTGTTTTTT.

The V call is TRBV9, the J call TRBJ1-4; no definite D call. This CDR3 has 13 residues. Germline CDR1 reads SGDLS; CDR2 reads YYNGEE. V lost 3 bases to trimming and J lost 1 base, with 4 bases between them. The CDR3 region is CASSGETNEKLFF. DNA for the CDR3: TGTGCCAGCAGCGGAGAAACTAATGAAAAACTGTTTTTT.

This clone came up a few times. The chain joins TRBV7-2 to TRBJ2-1; TRBD2 matches 10 bases. The CDR3 spans 17 residues. The V segment lost 5 bases and the J segment 0 bases; nucleotides outside the gene matches: 7. Germline CDR1 reads SGHTA; CDR2 reads FQGNSA. CDR3 coding DNA: TGTGCCAGCAGCGTAAGCGGGGGGGGACTCTCCTACAATGAGCAGTTCTTC. Protein: CASSVSGGGLSYNEQFF.

V and J are TRBV19 and TRBJ2-7, with 8 nucleotides matching TRBD1. Per the germline V gene, CDR1 is LNHDA and CDR2 is SQIVND (reference sequence). The CDR3 contains 14 residues. Trimming cost V 1 base and J 9 bases; bases outside gene matches: 8. The CDR3 region is CASSIGEGQGVQYF. For the CDR3, the DNA is TGTGCCAGTAGTATAGGAGAAGGACAGGGTGTGCAGTACTTC.

The chain links TRBV5-1 to TRBJ1-1, with a weak D call TRBD1 (6 bases). This CDR3 contains 15 residues. Per the germline V gene, CDR1 is SGHRS and CDR2 is YFSETQ. V lost 4 bases to trimming and J lost 4 bases, with 17 bases between them. The CDR3: CASSGRDTGLTEAFF. The CDR3 nucleotides read TGCGCCAGCAGCGGCCGGGACACCGGACTCACTGAAGCTTTCTTT.